The present TCR beta chain was sequenced within a study of blood T cells in healthy people across ages. The germline CDR1 and CDR2 sequences are SGHDT and YYEEEE. The CDR3 sequence is 17 residues long. A sample-barcoded 5' primer and a J-beta primer mix were used in a second PCR of roughly 7 to 12 cycles. Sequencing yielded, for each sample, at least 3 million paired-end reads carrying CDR3. TCRdb analysed the 5' RACE reads with MiXCR anew, one entry per CDR3 protein. Of roughly 700,000 distinct CDR3 sequences in the sample, approximately 49% were seen once. This receptor was obtained from a woman aged 60-75 years in good health. V is TRBV5-6 and J is TRBJ2-5, with 9 bases aligning to TRBD2. The last part of the DNA fits TRBJ2-7 better; the J call may be wrong. Sample: blood. CDR3 nucleotides: TGTGCCAGCAGCTTGAGTATTGGCGGGAGGGCCGTCTACGAGCAGTACTTC. It is translated as CASSLSIGGRAVYEQYF.